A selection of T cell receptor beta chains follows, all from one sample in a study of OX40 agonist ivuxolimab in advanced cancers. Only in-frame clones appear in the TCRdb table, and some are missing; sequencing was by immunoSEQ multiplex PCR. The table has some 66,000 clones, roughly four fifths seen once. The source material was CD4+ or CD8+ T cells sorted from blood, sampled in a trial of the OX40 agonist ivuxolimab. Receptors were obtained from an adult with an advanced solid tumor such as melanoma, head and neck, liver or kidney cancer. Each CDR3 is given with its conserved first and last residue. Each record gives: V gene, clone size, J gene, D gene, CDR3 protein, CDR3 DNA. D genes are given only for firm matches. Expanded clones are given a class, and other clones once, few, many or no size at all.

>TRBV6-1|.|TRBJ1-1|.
CASSLLIMNTEAFF
TGTGCCAGCAGTCTTCTTATCATGAACACTGAAGCTTTCTTT
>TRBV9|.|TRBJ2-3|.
CASSGQDASTDTQYF
TGTGCCAGCAGCGGACAAGACGCTAGCACAGATACGCAGTATTTT
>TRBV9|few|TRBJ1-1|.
CASSVAESTEAFF
TGTGCCAGCAGCGTGGCAGAGAGCACTGAAGCTTTCTTT
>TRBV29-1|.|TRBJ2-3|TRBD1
CSVGDRGGDTQYF
TGCAGCGTTGGAGACAGGGGGGGAGATACGCAGTATTTT
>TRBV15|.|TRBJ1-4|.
CATSRDLEARLFF
TGTGCCACCAGCAGAGATCTTGAGGCTAGACTGTTTTTT
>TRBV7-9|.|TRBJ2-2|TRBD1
CASSRGQGKTGELFF
TGTGCCAGCAGCCGGGGACAGGGTAAAACCGGGGAGCTGTTTTTT
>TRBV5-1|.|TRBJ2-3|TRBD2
CANPGTSGRPADTQYF
TGCGCCAATCCAGGGACTAGCGGGAGGCCCGCAGATACGCAGTATTTT
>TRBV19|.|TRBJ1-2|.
CASSIRGGYTF
TGTGCCAGTAGTATTCGTGGCGGCTACACCTTC
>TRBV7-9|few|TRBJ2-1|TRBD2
CASSRTSGSLMLNEQFF
TGTGCCAGCAGCCGGACTAGCGGGAGCTTAATGTTGAATGAGCAGTTCTTC
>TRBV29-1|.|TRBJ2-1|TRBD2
CSGGGQKTSGRYNEQFF
TGCAGCGGGGGGGGACAGAAGACTAGCGGGAGGTACAATGAGCAGTTCTTC
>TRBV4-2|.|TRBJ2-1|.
CASSQAYTESYNEQFF
TGTGCCAGCAGCCAAGCTTACACAGAATCCTACAATGAGCAGTTCTTC
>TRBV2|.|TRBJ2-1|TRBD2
CASRGLAGVNSYNEQFF
TGTGCCAGCAGGGGACTAGCGGGGGTTAACTCCTACAATGAGCAGTTCTTC
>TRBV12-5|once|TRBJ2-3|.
CASGLGSGTSTDTQYF
TGTGCTAGTGGTTTGGGATCCGGGACTAGCACAGATACGCAGTATTTT
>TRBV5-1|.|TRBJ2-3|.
CASTGRRADTQYF
TGCGCCAGCACCGGCCGGAGAGCAGATACGCAGTATTTT
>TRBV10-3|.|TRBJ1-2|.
CAISDTSGVGYGYTF
TGTGCCATCAGTGATACGTCAGGGGTCGGCTATGGCTACACCTTC